This T cell receptor (beta chain) appears in the sequencing data of a study of Graves' ophthalmopathy and Graves' hyperthyroidism. The TCR beta CDR3 regions underwent amplification from RNA transcripts. First-round RT-PCR used HTBI primers; second-round multiplex PCR followed. Via MiXCR, TCRdb re-called the multiplex PCR reads, giving one row per CDR3 protein. The top ten clones hold around 4% of a sample with 500,000 to 700,000 distinct CDR3 sequences, about 35% of them seen once. The CDR3 loop spans 16 amino acids. The ends lost 3 bases at V and 2 bases at J; junction bases unmatched: 3. Germline assignment: CDR1 SGDLS and CDR2 YYNGEE.

The chain carries TRBV9 and TRBJ2-2; TRBD1 agrees at 11 bases. Material for sequencing was peripheral blood or thyroid tissue (not recorded which). This TCR came from an adult man with Graves' hyperthyroidism. The CDR3 DNA follows: TGTGCCAGCAGCGCCGGGACAGGGGGAAACACCGGGGAGCTGTTTTTT. Protein product: CASSAGTGGNTGELFF.